This TCR beta chain was sequenced in a study of blood T cell repertoires in COVID-19. Authors' data handling: Estimation of nucleated cell counts relied on the amplification of reference gene primers. The method was immunoSEQ multiplex PCR; TCRdb's version includes in-frame clones alone and lacks a portion of them. V, J and clone size are those of that table, while D and trimming were read from the DNA. The sample has roughly 200,000 clones, 84% seen once. The germline CDR1 and CDR2 sequences are MDHEN and SYDVKM. The CDR3 runs to 13 residues. V shed 7 bases and J 4 bases; nucleotides not matched to a gene: 6.

This sequence originates from a woman of 80 years or more with COVID-19, enrolled during active disease. The chain employs TRBV28 and TRBJ2-5; 7 positions match TRBD2. The sequenced sample was peripheral blood. In DNA, the CDR3 is TGTGCCAGCACGCCTCCGGGGGGAGAGACCCAGTACTTC. Translating it yields CASTPPGGETQYF.